This T cell receptor beta chain appears in the sequencing data of a study of T cells in Graves' hyperthyroidism and ophthalmopathy. With respect to this clonotype: Its antigen is not identified.

RNA transcripts gave rise to amplified TCR beta CDR3 regions. Carried out on the TCR CDR3, a first-round RT-PCR used the HTBI primer set. TCRdb analysed the multiplex PCR reads with MiXCR anew, one entry per CDR3 protein. This table has nearly 750,000 distinct CDR3 sequences, 35% appearing once. The CDR3 is made up of 11 amino acids. Trimming took 5 bases from V and 4 from J, leaving 7 bases between them. Germline V lookup: CDR1 DFQATT, CDR2 SNEGSKA (reference sequence). Study conclusions and caveats: A model using 13 V-J features told ophthalmopathy apart from stable hyperthyroidism.

V usage is TRBV20-1 and J usage is TRBJ2-3, with D perhaps TRBD1 (6 bases). The sequence was collected from a woman aged 40 to 49 with Graves' hyperthyroidism. The sequencing sample was made of blood. The CDR3 DNA reads TGCAGTGCTTACAGGGCAGATACGCAGTATTTT. Translating gives CSAYRADTQYF.